A single sample gave rise to the 6 T cell receptor beta chains below, sequenced in a study of CD8 T cells in ankylosing spondylitis. TCRdb reprocessed the 5' RACE reads with MiXCR, giving one entry per CDR3 protein. The repertoire consists of approximately 300,000 distinct CDR3 sequences, with approximately 20% occurring once and the leading ten covering roughly 7.3%. Sequenced material: blood, either unsorted or a sorted T cell fraction (not recorded which). The origin of the receptors is a male donor with ankylosing spondylitis or in good health (not recorded which).

The V and J genes are TRBV12-3 or TRBV12-4 and TRBJ1-4; 7 bases line up with TRBD1. V trimming: 6 bases; J trimming: 7 bases; junction bases outside the gene matches: 8. The CDR3 contains 14 residues. CDR3 sequence reads: CASRETGTSEKLFF. The CDR3 bases are TGTGCCAGCAGGGAGACAGGGACGAGTGAAAAACTGTTTTTT.

This clonotype occurred many times. The chain employs TRBV6-1 and TRBJ2-3; 7 nucleotides agree with TRBD1. The V and J ends lost 6 bases and 1 base, in that order; junction bases with no gene match: 4. From germline, CDR1 is MNHNS and CDR2 SASEGT. This CDR3 has 14 residues. The CDR3 nucleotides are TGTGCCAGCAGCGACAGGGCGGGCACAGATACGCAGTATTTT. This codes for CASSDRAGTDTQYF.

The sample holds many counts of this clonotype. Sequence at one end of the junction differs from germline and may be a read error. The J gene is TRBJ1-6, the V gene TRBV12-3 or TRBV12-4; 9 bases fit TRBD1. This CDR3 spans 15 amino acids. CDR3 loop: CASTLRDRAGSPLHF. CDR3 coding DNA: TGTGCCAGCACTTTACGGGACAGGGCAGGCTCACCCCTCCACTTT.

This clonotype was observed many times. This chain connects TRBV6-6 to TRBJ2-2, with a possible D match to TRBD2 (5 bases). Germline loops: CDR1 MNHNY, CDR2 SVGAGI (reference sequence). The V and J ends lost 2 bases and 6 bases respectively, with 7 bases between them. The CDR3 sequence is 13 residues long. The CDR3: CASSYPGAGELFF. The CDR3, as DNA: TGTGCCAGCAGTTACCCCGGGGCCGGGGAGCTGTTTTTT.

This clonotype was detected a few times. The genes are TRBV5-1 and TRBJ1-1, with D uncertain. Trimming cost V 1 base and J 3 bases, with 7 bases left between them. The CDR3 is made up of 13 amino acids. Per germline, CDR1 SGHRS and CDR2 YFSETQ. The CDR3 coding sequence is TGCGCCAGCAGCTTGCCATACGACACTGAAGCTTTCTTT. Translating gives CASSLPYDTEAFF.

There are a few counts of this clonotype. CDR3 in DNA: TGTGCCAGCAGTGAACCCGGACTAGCGGACCTGAGCTCCTACAATGAGCAGTTCTTC. It codes for CASSEPGLADLSSYNEQFF. This chain uses TRBV2 with TRBJ2-1; 10 positions match TRBD2. Per germline, CDR1 SNHLY and CDR2 FYNNEI. CDR3 length: 19 amino acids. Unmatched junction bases numbered 10, after V lost 2 bases and J lost 0 bases.